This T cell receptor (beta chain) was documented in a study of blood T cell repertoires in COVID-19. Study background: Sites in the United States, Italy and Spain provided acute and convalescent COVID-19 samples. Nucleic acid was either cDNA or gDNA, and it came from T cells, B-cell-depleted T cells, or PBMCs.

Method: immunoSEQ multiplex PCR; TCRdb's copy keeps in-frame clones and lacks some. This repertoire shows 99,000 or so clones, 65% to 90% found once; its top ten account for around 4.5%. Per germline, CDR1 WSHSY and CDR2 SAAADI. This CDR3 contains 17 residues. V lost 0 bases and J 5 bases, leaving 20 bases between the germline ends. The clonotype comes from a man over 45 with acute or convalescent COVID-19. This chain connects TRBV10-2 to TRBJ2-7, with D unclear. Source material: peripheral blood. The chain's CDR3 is CASSESPFVASRHEQYF. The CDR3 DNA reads TGCGCCAGCAGTGAGTCGCCTTTCGTCGCTAGTAGGCACGAGCAGTACTTC.